Sequencing of this TCR beta chain was carried out in a study of T cell changes during pregnancy in multiple sclerosis. The CDR3 consists of 14 residues. CDR1 is SEHNR and CDR2 is FQNEAQ in the germline V gene (reference sequence). J gave up 3 bases and V 3 bases, and 5 bases lay outside the gene matches. The protocol was immunoSEQ multiplex PCR, while the TCRdb copy is restricted to in-frame clones and leaves out a portion. The sample yields 50,000 to 70,000 clones, 75% to 95% seen once. The sequence came from a female donor with multiple sclerosis, enrolled in a pregnancy study. The material was CD8+ T cells from peripheral blood mononuclear cells, obtained before pregnancy. The rearrangement joins TRBV7-9 to TRBJ2-7; 7 bases align to TRBD2. The CDR3: CASSFSGGNYEQYF. The CDR3 DNA reads TGTGCCAGCAGCTTCTCGGGGGGAAACTACGAGCAGTACTTC.